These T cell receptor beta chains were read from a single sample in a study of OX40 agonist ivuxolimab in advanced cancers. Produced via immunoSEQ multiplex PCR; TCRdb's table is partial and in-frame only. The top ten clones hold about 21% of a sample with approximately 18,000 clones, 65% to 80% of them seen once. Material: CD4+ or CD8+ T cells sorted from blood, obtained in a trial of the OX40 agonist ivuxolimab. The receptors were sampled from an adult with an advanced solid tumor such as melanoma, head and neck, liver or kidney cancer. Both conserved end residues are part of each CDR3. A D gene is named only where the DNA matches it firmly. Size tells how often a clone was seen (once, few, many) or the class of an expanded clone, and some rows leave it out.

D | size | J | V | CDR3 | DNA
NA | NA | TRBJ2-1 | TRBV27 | CASSGGSSYNEQFF | TGTGCCAGCAGTGGTGGGAGCTCCTACAATGAGCAGTTCTTC
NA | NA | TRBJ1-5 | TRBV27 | CASSLSGGARQPQHF | TGTGCCAGCAGTTTATCCGGGGGGGCTCGTCAGCCCCAGCATTTT
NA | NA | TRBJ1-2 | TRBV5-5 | CASDPRGGYTF | TGTGCCAGCGACCCCCGGGGTGGCTACACCTTC
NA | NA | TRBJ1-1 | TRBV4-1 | CASSQVGNTEAFF | TGCGCCAGCAGCCAAGTGGGGAACACTGAAGCTTTCTTT
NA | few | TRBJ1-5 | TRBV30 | CAWSEQSNQPQHF | TGTGCCTGGAGTGAGCAAAGCAATCAGCCCCAGCATTTT
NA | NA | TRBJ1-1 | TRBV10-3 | CAISDLNTEAFF | TGTGCCATCAGTGATTTGAACACTGAAGCTTTCTTT
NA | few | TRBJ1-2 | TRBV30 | CAWSVRAGSYGYTF | TGTGCCTGGAGTGTACGGGCGGGGAGCTATGGCTACACCTTC
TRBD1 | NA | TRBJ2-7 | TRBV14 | CASSRQGANEQYF | TGTGCCAGCAGCCGACAGGGGGCAAACGAGCAGTACTTC
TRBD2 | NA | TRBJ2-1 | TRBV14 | CASSQGPGTRKDNEQFF | TGTGCCAGCAGCCAAGGGCCGGGGACTAGAAAGGACAATGAGCAGTTCTTC
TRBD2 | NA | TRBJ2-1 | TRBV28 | CASSYGGNEQFF | TGTGCCAGCAGTTACGGGGGGAATGAGCAGTTCTTC
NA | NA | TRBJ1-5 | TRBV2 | CASRMPNQPQHF | TGTGCCAGCAGAATGCCTAATCAGCCCCAGCATTTT
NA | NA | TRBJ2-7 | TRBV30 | CAWSAWGRDYEQYF | TGTGCCTGGAGTGCATGGGGCAGGGACTACGAGCAGTACTTC
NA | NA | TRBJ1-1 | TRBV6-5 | CASSYGADRAAFF | TGTGCCAGCAGTTACGGCGCAGATCGGGCGGCTTTCTTT
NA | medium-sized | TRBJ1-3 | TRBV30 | CAWKGPTHSSGNTIYF | TGTGCCTGGAAAGGACCGACTCATAGCTCTGGAAACACCATATATTTT
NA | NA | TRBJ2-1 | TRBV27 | CASHGEGAEQFF | TGTGCCAGCCACGGGGAGGGGGCTGAGCAGTTCTTC
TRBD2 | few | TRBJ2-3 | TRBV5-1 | CASSLAVLATDTQYF | TGCGCCAGCAGCTTGGCCGTACTAGCGACAGATACGCAGTATTTT
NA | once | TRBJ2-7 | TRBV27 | CASSPGPYEQYF | TGTGCCAGCAGCCCCGGACCTTACGAGCAGTACTTC
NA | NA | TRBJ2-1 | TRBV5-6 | CASSLGDSVYNEQFF | TGTGCCAGCAGCTTGGGGGATAGCGTCTACAATGAGCAGTTCTTC
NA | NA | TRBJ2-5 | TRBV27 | CASSLSGGTPGVAQYF | TGTGCCAGCAGTTTATCCGGCGGGACCCCCGGGGTGGCCCAGTACTTC
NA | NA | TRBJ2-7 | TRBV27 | CASSLGGYEQYF | TGTGCCAGCAGTTTAGGAGGGTACGAGCAGTACTTC
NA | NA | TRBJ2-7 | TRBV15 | CATSRGPGEGYEQYF | TGTGCCACCAGCAGAGGTCCGGGAGAAGGGTACGAGCAGTACTTC
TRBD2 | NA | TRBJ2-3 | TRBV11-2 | CASSPITSGPSTDTQYF | TGTGCCAGCAGCCCGATAACTAGCGGTCCTAGCACAGATACGCAGTATTTT
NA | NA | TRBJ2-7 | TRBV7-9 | CASSSKDGRTHEQYF | TGTGCCAGCAGCTCGAAGGACGGACGCACGCACGAGCAGTACTTC
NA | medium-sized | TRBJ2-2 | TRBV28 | CASSFSGYTGELFF | TGTGCCAGCAGTTTCAGCGGCTACACCGGGGAGCTGTTTTTT
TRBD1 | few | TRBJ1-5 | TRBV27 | CASKDRGLNQPQHF | TGTGCCAGCAAGGACAGGGGGCTCAATCAGCCCCAGCATTTT
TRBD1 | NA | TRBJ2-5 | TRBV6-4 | CASNLQGALETQYF | TGTGCCAGCAATCTTCAGGGGGCGTTGGAGACCCAGTACTTC
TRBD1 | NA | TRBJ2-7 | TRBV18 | CASSRQVGTAYEQYF | TGTGCCAGCTCACGACAGGTCGGGACAGCCTACGAGCAGTACTTC